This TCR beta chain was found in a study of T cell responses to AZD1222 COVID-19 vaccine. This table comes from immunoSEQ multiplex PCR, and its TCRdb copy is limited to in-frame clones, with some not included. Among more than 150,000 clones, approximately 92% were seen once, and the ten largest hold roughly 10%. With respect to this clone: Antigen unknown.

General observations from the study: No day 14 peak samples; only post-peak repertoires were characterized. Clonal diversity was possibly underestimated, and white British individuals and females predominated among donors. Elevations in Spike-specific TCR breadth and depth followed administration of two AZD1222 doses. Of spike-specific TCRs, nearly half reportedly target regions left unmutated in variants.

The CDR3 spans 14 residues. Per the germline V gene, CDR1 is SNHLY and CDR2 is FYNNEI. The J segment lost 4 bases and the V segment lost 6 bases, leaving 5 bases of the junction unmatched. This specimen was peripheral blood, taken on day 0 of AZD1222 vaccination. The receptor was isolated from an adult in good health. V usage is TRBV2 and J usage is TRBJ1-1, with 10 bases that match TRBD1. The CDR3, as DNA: TGTGCCAGCAGGGGGGGACAGGGGTCCACTGAAGCTTTCTTT. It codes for CASRGGQGSTEAFF. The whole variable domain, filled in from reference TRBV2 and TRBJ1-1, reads EPEVTQTPSHQVTQMGQEVILRCVPISNHLYFYWYRQILGQKVEFLVSFYNNEISEKSEIFDDQFSVERPDGSNFTLKIRSTKLEDSAMYFCASRGGQGSTEAFFGQGTRLTVV.